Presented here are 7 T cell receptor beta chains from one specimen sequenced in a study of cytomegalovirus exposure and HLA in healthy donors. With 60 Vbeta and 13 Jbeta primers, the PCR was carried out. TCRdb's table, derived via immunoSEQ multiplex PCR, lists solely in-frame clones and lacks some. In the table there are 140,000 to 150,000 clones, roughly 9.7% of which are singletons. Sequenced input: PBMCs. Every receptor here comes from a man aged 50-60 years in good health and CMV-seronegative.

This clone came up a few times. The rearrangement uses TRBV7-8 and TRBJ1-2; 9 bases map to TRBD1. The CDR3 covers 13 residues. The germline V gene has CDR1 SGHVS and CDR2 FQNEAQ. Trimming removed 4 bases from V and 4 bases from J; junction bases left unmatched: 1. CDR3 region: CASSSGQGYGYTF. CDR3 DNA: TGTGCCAGCAGCTCGGGACAGGGCTATGGCTACACCTTC. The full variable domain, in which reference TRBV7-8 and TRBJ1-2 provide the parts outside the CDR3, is GAGVSQSPRYKVAKRGQDVALRCDPISGHVSLFWYQQALGQGPEFLTYFQNEAQLDKSGLPSDRFFAERPEGSVSTLKIQRTQQEDSAVYLCASSSGQGYGYTFGSGTRLTVV.

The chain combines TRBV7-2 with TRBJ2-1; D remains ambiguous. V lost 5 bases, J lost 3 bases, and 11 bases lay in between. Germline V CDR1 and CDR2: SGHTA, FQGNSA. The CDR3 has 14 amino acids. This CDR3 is CASSLQSIYNEQFF. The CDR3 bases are TGTGCCAGCAGCCTCCAGTCGATCTACAATGAGCAGTTCTTC.

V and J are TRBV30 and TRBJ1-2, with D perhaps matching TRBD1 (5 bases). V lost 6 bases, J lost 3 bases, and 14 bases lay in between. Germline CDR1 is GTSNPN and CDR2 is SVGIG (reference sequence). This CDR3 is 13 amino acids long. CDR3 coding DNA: TGTGCCTGCCAGGGTGATCGGGACTATGGCTACACCTTC. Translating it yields CACQGDRDYGYTF.

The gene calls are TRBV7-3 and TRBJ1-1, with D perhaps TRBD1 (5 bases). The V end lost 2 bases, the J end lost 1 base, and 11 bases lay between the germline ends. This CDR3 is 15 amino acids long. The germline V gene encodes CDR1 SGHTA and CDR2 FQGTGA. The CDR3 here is CASSLYGGGNTEAFF. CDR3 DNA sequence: TGTGCCAGCAGCTTATATGGGGGAGGGAACACTGAAGCTTTCTTT.

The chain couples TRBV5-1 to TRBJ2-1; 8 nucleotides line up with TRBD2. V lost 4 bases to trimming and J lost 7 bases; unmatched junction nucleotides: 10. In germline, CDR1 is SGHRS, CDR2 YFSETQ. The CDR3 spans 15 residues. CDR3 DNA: TGCGCCAGCAGCGGAGCGGGAGCCTCGGGGAATGAGCAGTTCTTC. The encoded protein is CASSGAGASGNEQFF.

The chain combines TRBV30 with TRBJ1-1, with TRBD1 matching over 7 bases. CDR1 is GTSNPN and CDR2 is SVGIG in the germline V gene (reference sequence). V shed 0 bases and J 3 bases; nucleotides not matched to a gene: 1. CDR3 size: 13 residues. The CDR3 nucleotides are TGTGCCTGGAGTGTACAGGGGTACACTGAAGCTTTCTTT. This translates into CAWSVQGYTEAFF.

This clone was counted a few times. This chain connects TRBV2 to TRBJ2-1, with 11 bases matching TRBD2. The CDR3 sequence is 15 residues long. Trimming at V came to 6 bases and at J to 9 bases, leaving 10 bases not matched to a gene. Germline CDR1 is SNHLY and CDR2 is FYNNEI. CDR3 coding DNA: TGTGCCAGCAGCCTGACAGGGACTAGCGGTTCTGAGCAGTTCTTC. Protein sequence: CASSLTGTSGSEQFF.